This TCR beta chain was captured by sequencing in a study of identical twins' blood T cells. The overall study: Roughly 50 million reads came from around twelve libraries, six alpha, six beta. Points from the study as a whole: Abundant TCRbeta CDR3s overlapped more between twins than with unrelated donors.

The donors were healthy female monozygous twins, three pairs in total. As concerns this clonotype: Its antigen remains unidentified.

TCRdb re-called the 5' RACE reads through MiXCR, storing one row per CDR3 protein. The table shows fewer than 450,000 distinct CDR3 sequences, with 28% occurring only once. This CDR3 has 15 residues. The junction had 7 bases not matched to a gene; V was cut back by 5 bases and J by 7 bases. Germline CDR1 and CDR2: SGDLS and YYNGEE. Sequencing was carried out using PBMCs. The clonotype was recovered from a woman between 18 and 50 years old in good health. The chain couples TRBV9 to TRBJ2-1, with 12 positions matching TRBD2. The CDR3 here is CASSYQTSGSNEQFF. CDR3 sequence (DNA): TGTGCCAGCAGTTATCAGACTAGCGGGAGTAATGAGCAGTTCTTC.